This T cell receptor beta chain was retrieved from a study of T cell changes during pregnancy in multiple sclerosis. Here immunoSEQ multiplex PCR was the method, and the copy in TCRdb shows in-frame clones only, minus some. The sample consists of some 74,000 clones, around 92% of them appearing once. This CDR3 region has 14 residues. The germline V gene has CDR1 MDHEN and CDR2 SYDVKM. V lost 6 bases, J lost 4 bases, and 9 bases stayed unmatched. The source of this sequence is a female donor with multiple sclerosis, enrolled in a pregnancy study. The sequences come from peripheral blood, collected before pregnancy. The genes are TRBV28 and TRBJ2-7; TRBD1 aligns across 7 bases. CDR3 amino acids: CASRWDREVYEQYF. Written as DNA, the CDR3 is TGTGCCAGCAGATGGGACAGAGAAGTGTACGAGCAGTACTTC.